These T cell receptor beta chains were read from a single sample in a study of monozygotic twins with cystic fibrosis. The protocol was immunoSEQ multiplex PCR, while the TCRdb copy is restricted to in-frame clones and leaves out a portion. Of around 27,000 clones in the sample, roughly nine tenths were seen once. The sample was blood. Receptors originate from a girl aged 2 to 10 with cystic fibrosis. Both conserved end residues are part of each CDR3. D genes are given only for firm matches. Part of the rows lack a size; the others show once, few, many or a class for expanded clones.

>once|NA|13|TRBV30|TRBJ1-1
TGTGCCTGGAGGGGGGGAGGGGACACTGAAGCTTTCTTT
CAWRGGGDTEAFF
>once|TRBD1|17|TRBV18|TRBJ2-1
TGTGCCAGCTCACAGGACAGGGCGAGGTCCCACTACAATGAGCAGTTCTTC
CASSQDRARSHYNEQFF
>NA|TRBD2|16|TRBV15|TRBJ2-5
TGTGCCACCAGCGGAGCACTGGGACTAGCGATTGGGACCCAGTACTTC
CATSGALGLAIGTQYF
>NA|TRBD1|16|TRBV19|TRBJ1-5
TGTGCCAGTAGTACCCGGCAGGGGGCGGGCGATCAGCCCCAGCATTTT
CASSTRQGAGDQPQHF
>few|TRBD2|16|TRBV6-5|TRBJ2-7
TGTGCCAGCAGTTATGCCGGACTAGCGGAACACTACGAGCAGTACTTC
CASSYAGLAEHYEQYF
>NA|NA|14|TRBV7-9|TRBJ1-3
TGTGCCAGCAGACAGGTCCACTCTGGAAACACCATATATTTT
CASRQVHSGNTIYF
>NA|TRBD1|13|TRBV6-1|TRBJ1-2
TGTGCCAGCAGCGCCGGGACAGGGCATGGCTACACCTTC
CASSAGTGHGYTF
>NA|NA|12|TRBV6-4|TRBJ2-2
TGTGCCAGCAGTGACTCTACCGGGGAGCTGTTTTTT
CASSDSTGELFF
>NA|NA|15|TRBV18|TRBJ1-2
TGTGCCAGCTCACACTCTGACAGGACTAACTATGGCTACACCTTC
CASSHSDRTNYGYTF
>NA|TRBD1|15|TRBV7-2|TRBJ2-5
TGTGCCAGCAGCTTAGGTGGGACAGCAAAAGAGACCCAGTACTTC
CASSLGGTAKETQYF
>NA|NA|14|TRBV6-5|TRBJ1-2
TGTGCCAGCAGTCGGGTCAGGGGTGGGTATGGCTACACCTTC
CASSRVRGGYGYTF
>NA|NA|13|TRBV19|TRBJ1-1
TGTGCCAGTAGTTCTCTCTTGAACACTGAAGCTTTCTTT
CASSSLLNTEAFF
>NA|NA|11|TRBV5-6|TRBJ2-7
TGTGCCAGCAGCTTGCGCTACGAGCAGTACTTC
CASSLRYEQYF
>NA|NA|14|TRBV7-6|TRBJ1-2
TGTGCCAGCAGCTTGAACAGGGTTCTCGATGGCTACACCTTC
CASSLNRVLDGYTF
>few|NA|15|TRBV27|TRBJ1-1
TGTGCCAGCAGTTTATGGGGAGGGACGAACACTGAAGCTTTCTTT
CASSLWGGTNTEAFF
>NA|NA|15|TRBV18|TRBJ1-2
TGTGCCAGCTCACCAATCCACGATACTAACTATGGCTACACCTTC
CASSPIHDTNYGYTF
>NA|NA|13|TRBV6-5|TRBJ2-1
TGTGCCAGCAGCCGCATGTCAGGGGTTGAGCAGTTCTTC
CASSRMSGVEQFF
>NA|TRBD1|17|TRBV15|TRBJ2-7
TGTGCCACCAGCAGAGGGGGGACAGGTCTTCTATCCTACGAGCAGTACTTC
CATSRGGTGLLSYEQYF
>NA|NA|15|TRBV6-4|TRBJ2-3
TGTGCCAGCAGTGACTCACAGGTCCCTACAGATACGCAGTATTTT
CASSDSQVPTDTQYF
>NA|NA|11|TRBV30|TRBJ1-1
TGTGCCTGGAGTTACGGGATCGCAGCTTTCTTT
CAWSYGIAAFF
>NA|NA|13|TRBV7-2|TRBJ1-4
TGTGCCAGCAGCCGAGGGGGGAATGAAAAACTGTTTTTT
CASSRGGNEKLFF
>NA|NA|16|TRBV4-1|TRBJ1-1
TGCGCCAGCAGCCAAGATAAACGGGGGCGCGGGGCTGAAGCTTTCTTT
CASSQDKRGRGAEAFF
>NA|NA|15|TRBV6-5|TRBJ1-3
TGTGCCAGCAGTTACCGAGGGCCCTCTGGAAACACCATATATTTT
CASSYRGPSGNTIYF
>NA|NA|16|TRBV30|TRBJ1-1
TGTGCCTGGAGCCCAGCGGGACTCAAGGGGGGGACTGAAGCTTTCTTT
CAWSPAGLKGGTEAFF
>NA|TRBD1|16|TRBV6-5|TRBJ2-7
TGTGCCAGCAGTTCGGGACAGGGGGATAGCTCCTACGAGCAGTACTTC
CASSSGQGDSSYEQYF
>NA|NA|14|TRBV6-1|TRBJ1-4
TGTGCCAGCAGTGAAGCGCGGGGATTCGAAAAACTGTTTTTT
CASSEARGFEKLFF
>NA|TRBD2|15|TRBV7-8|TRBJ2-1
TGTGCCAGCAGCTTAGAGGGGCGGGGGGAGATTGAGCAGTTCTTC
CASSLEGRGEIEQFF
>NA|NA|13|TRBV18|TRBJ2-1
TGTGCCAGCTCACCGAAGGGGGTAGGGGAGCAGTTCTTC
CASSPKGVGEQFF
>NA|NA|13|TRBV30|TRBJ1-2
TGTGCCTGGAGCGGGGAATGGATCTATGGCTACACCTTC
CAWSGEWIYGYTF
>NA|NA|9|TRBV20-1|TRBJ1-6
TGTGCGGGCTATTCACCCCTCCACTTT
CAGYSPLHF
>few|NA|14|TRBV5-6|TRBJ1-2
TGTGCCAGCAGCTTTATAGGGATGGGCTATGGCTACACCTTC
CASSFIGMGYGYTF
>NA|NA|14|TRBV7-5|TRBJ2-1
TGTGCCAGAAAGACTAGCGGGGGTGGCAATGAGCAGTTCTTC
CARKTSGGGNEQFF
>NA|NA|14|TRBV4-1|TRBJ2-7
TGCGCCAGCAGCCCACGGGACGGTACCTACGAGCAGTACTTC
CASSPRDGTYEQYF
>NA|NA|14|TRBV7-6|TRBJ2-5
TGTGCCAGCAGCTCTTTAGCGGATCAAGAGACCCAGTACTTC
CASSSLADQETQYF
>few|NA|16|TRBV18|TRBJ2-6
TGTGCCAGCTCACCAGTCGCAGTCTCTGGGGCCAACGTCCTGACTTTC
CASSPVAVSGANVLTF
>few|NA|12|TRBV7-9|TRBJ2-7
TGTGCCAGCAGCTTCTCTCCCTACGAGCAGTACTTC
CASSFSPYEQYF
>NA|TRBD2|12|TRBV5-5|TRBJ2-7
TGTGCCAGCTTGCGGGGGGCTAACGAGCAGTACTTC
CASLRGANEQYF
>NA|NA|13|TRBV5-6|TRBJ2-7
TGTGCCAGCAGCTGGGGAGGGGGCTACGAGCAGTACTTC
CASSWGGGYEQYF
>few|NA|14|TRBV27|TRBJ1-1
TGTGCCAGCAGTTTATACGGGGGGCAGACTGAAGCTTTCTTT
CASSLYGGQTEAFF
>NA|NA|18|TRBV5-1|TRBJ1-2
TGCGCCAGCAGCTTGGCCATCGTCTCCAACGACAGCCCCTATGGCTACACCTTC
CASSLAIVSNDSPYGYTF
>NA|NA|16|TRBV10-3|TRBJ2-3
TGTGCCATCAGTGAGCCGGACTACCCTGGCACAGATACGCAGTATTTT
CAISEPDYPGTDTQYF
>once|TRBD1|17|TRBV13|TRBJ1-1
TGTGCCAGCAGCTTCTACTCCAGGACAGGGAGGAACCCTGAAGCTTTCTTT
CASSFYSRTGRNPEAFF
>NA|NA|18|TRBV7-9|TRBJ1-2
TGTGCCAGCAGCTTACCCCCCTCCCACCCTTACCTCACCTATGGCTACACCTTC
CASSLPPSHPYLTYGYTF
>once|NA|13|TRBV12-5|TRBJ2-1
TGTGCTAGTGGTCCTGGTCGGATCAATGAGCAGTTCTTC
CASGPGRINEQFF
>NA|NA|11|TRBV6-1|TRBJ2-3
TGTGCCAGCAGCACGACAGATACGCAGTATTTT
CASSTTDTQYF
>NA|TRBD2|14|TRBV6-4|TRBJ2-7
TGTGCCAGCAGTGACTCCGGGACTAGCGGGGAGCAGTACTTC
CASSDSGTSGEQYF
>NA|NA|15|TRBV7-9|TRBJ1-2
TGTGCCAGCAGCTCCCCCGAAGGTATAAAAGGTGGCTACACCTTC
CASSSPEGIKGGYTF
>few|TRBD1|15|TRBV5-4|TRBJ1-4
TGTGCCAGCAGCTTGGAACAGGGGGCAGGTGAAAAACTGTTTTTT
CASSLEQGAGEKLFF
>NA|NA|15|TRBV15|TRBJ2-6
TGTGCCACCAGCAGAGCGGGTTCCGGGGCCAACGTCCTGACTTTC
CATSRAGSGANVLTF
>NA|NA|11|TRBV10-3|TRBJ2-7
TGTGCCAGCAGTTACGACAGTGAGCAGTACTTC
CASSYDSEQYF
>NA|NA|11|TRBV20-1|TRBJ2-7
TGCAGTGCTCCAAGGGTGGACGAGCAGTACTTC
CSAPRVDEQYF
>NA|NA|13|TRBV7-3|TRBJ1-2
TGTGCCAGCAGCTTAACGGCGGGGAATGGCTACACCTTC
CASSLTAGNGYTF
>few|NA|12|TRBV5-1|TRBJ1-4
TGCGCCAGCAGCATGGAGGGTGAAAAACTGTTTTTT
CASSMEGEKLFF
>NA|NA|18|TRBV29-1|TRBJ2-3
TGCAGCGTTCCCCCAACACGGACAGACCCCGTTAGCACAGATACGCAGTATTTT
CSVPPTRTDPVSTDTQYF
>NA|NA|15|TRBV15|TRBJ1-1
TGTGCCACCAGCAGAGTTGCCGGGACTGCCATGAAAGCTTTCTTT
CATSRVAGTAMKAFF
>NA|TRBD1|15|TRBV30|TRBJ2-5
TGTGCCTGGAGTCCCGGGACAGGGCTGGGGGAGACCCAGTACTTC
CAWSPGTGLGETQYF
>NA|NA|13|TRBV13|TRBJ1-1
TGTGCCAGCAGCTTAGATATAGGGGTTGAAGCTTTCTTT
CASSLDIGVEAFF
>NA|TRBD1|15|TRBV19|TRBJ1-5
TGTGCCAGTAGTCCCCGGGACAGCCGAAATCAGCCCCAGCATTTT
CASSPRDSRNQPQHF